The 4 T cell receptor beta chains given below trace back to one sample, sequenced in a study of post-analysis software for immune sequencing data. Whole-study results and caveats: In patients, TRBV5-6, TRBV5-1 and TRBV20-1 belonged to four or five TRBV segments found more frequently than in controls.

Their antigens remain unidentified. Built from TCR beta cDNA, the libraries had unique molecular identifiers in them. TCRdb analysed the PCR reads with MiXCR anew, one entry per CDR3 protein. This table has 550,000 to 700,000 distinct CDR3 sequences, about 40% appearing once. What was sequenced was blood. All receptors derive from a girl under 18 with multiple sclerosis.

The V gene is TRBV12-3 or TRBV12-4, the J gene TRBJ2-7; TRBD1 might be the D (5 bases). CDR3 length equals 12 residues. Trimming took off 5 bases at V and 6 bases at J, with 11 bases between the two ends. CDR3 residues: CASSPGHLEQYF. In nucleotides, the CDR3 is TGTGCCAGCAGTCCCGGACACCTCGAGCAGTACTTC.

In its sample, this clonotype was seen a few times. Written as DNA, the CDR3 is TGCAGTGCTAGGAGCGACAGGGTTGAAGAGACCCAGTACTTC. This sequence encodes CSARSDRVEETQYF. The V call is TRBV20-1, the J call TRBJ2-5, with 7 positions matching TRBD1. V lost 3 bases, J lost 3 bases, and 7 bases stayed unmatched. Looked up from germline, CDR1 is DFQATT and CDR2 is SNEGSKA (reference sequence). The CDR3 is 14 amino acids.

V gene TRBV14 combines with J gene TRBJ2-5; maybe TRBD2 (5 bases). CDR3 length: 13 residues. Trimming shortened V by 6 bases and J by 7 bases, and 15 bases separated the two germline ends. The germline V gene encodes CDR1 SGHDN and CDR2 FVKESK. The CDR3 reads CASRTPAEGTQYF. The DNA of the CDR3 is TGTGCCAGCAGGACCCCTGCTGAGGGGACCCAGTACTTC.

The chain uses TRBV6-5 and TRBJ2-7; no clear D. V lost 2 bases and J lost 4, with 9 bases in between. This CDR3 is 13 amino acids long. Germline V gives CDR1 MNHEY, CDR2 SVGAGI. CDR3 coding DNA: TGTGCCAGCAGTTACGGAAGTTGGTACGAGCAGTACTTC. Translating gives CASSYGSWYEQYF.